This T cell receptor beta chain is drawn from a study of blood T cell repertoires in COVID-19. Across the study: Samples taken during acute and convalescent COVID-19 were collected in the United States, Italy and Spain.

The Seattle patients joined while their infection was active and were tracked longitudinally afterward. Per the germline V gene, CDR1 is MDHEN and CDR2 is SYDVKM. This CDR3 is built from 11 residues. The ends were cut back, 3 bases at V and 6 bases at J, with 5 bases in the middle. The table lists this clone with a count of one. Sequencing used immunoSEQ multiplex PCR; TCRdb keeps in-frame clones, though not all of them. The table has about 140,000 clones, about 87% seen once. The receptor was derived from a human donor with COVID-19, enrolled during active disease. The donor label of this sample is uncertain. The sample consisted of peripheral blood. The genes are TRBV28 and TRBJ1-2; D is uncertain. The CDR3 protein is CASSLRDGYTF. The CDR3 DNA reads TGTGCCAGCAGTTTGAGGGATGGCTACACCTTC.